What follows are 24 T cell receptor beta chains derived from one specimen sequenced in a study of T-cell memory formation after mild COVID-19. TCRdb reprocessed the 5' RACE reads via MiXCR and lists one record per CDR3 protein. Among roughly 400,000 distinct CDR3 sequences listed, about 24% were seen once. Input material: PBMCs or a T cell subset sorted from them (not recorded which). The receptor set was obtained from an adult woman who had mild COVID-19 (a few samples of this study predate the infection). Cell type and time point are not known.

This clonotype was observed a few times. This chain uses TRBV25-1 with TRBJ1-1; D may be TRBD1 (6 bases). The CDR3 is made up of 14 amino acids. The V gene's germline CDR1 is MGHDK and CDR2 SYGVNS. Trimming removed 4 bases at V and 1 base at J, with 10 bases between. CDR3 coding DNA: TGTGCCAGCAGTGTCTCACAGGGGAACACTGAAGCTTTCTTT. Its protein is CASSVSQGNTEAFF. Variable domain in full (rest from reference TRBV25-1 and TRBJ1-1): EADIYQTPRYLVIGTGKKITLECSQTMGHDKMYWYQQDPGMELHLIHYSYGVNSTEKGDLSSESTVSRIRTEHFPLTLESARPSHTSQYLCASSVSQGNTEAFFGQGTRLTVV.

The rearrangement uses TRBV7-6 and TRBJ2-1, with a tentative D call TRBD2 (5 bases). CDR1 and CDR2 from the germline V gene are SGHVS and FNYEAQ. Trimming took off 3 bases at V and 3 bases at J, with 12 bases between the two ends. The CDR3 runs 15 residues. CDR3 sequence: CASSFDGGGYNEQFF. Written as DNA, the CDR3 is TGTGCCAGCAGCTTTGACGGAGGAGGCTACAATGAGCAGTTCTTC. The variable domain in full, with the rest retrieved from reference TRBV7-6 and TRBJ2-1, is GAGVSQSPRYKVTKRGQDVALRCDPISGHVSLYWYRQALGQGPEFLTYFNYEAQQDKSGLPNDRFSAERPEGSISTLTIQRTEQRDSAMYRCASSFDGGGYNEQFFGPGTRLTVL.

This clonotype has a handful of counts. V gene TRBV24-1 combines with J gene TRBJ1-1; TRBD1 matches 11 bases. V gave up 4 bases and J gave up 4 bases; unmatched junction bases: 7. The germline V gene has CDR1 KGHDR and CDR2 SFDVKD. The CDR3 is made up of 16 amino acids. For the CDR3, the DNA is TGTGCCACCAGTGACGGACAGGGGGCAATAGGCACTGAAGCTTTCTTT. Translation: CATSDGQGAIGTEAFF.

This clonotype appeared a few times. The chain combines TRBV10-3 with TRBJ1-5; no definite D call. The germline gives CDR1 ENHRY, CDR2 SYGVKD. This CDR3 has 13 residues. Trimming took 2 bases from V and 2 from J, leaving 4 bases between them. The chain's CDR3 is CAISEEGNQPQHF. The DNA of the CDR3 is TGTGCCATCAGTGAGGAGGGCAATCAGCCCCAGCATTTT.

The genes are TRBV4-3 and TRBJ2-7; no clear D gene. CDR1 LGHNA and CDR2 YSLEER come from the germline V gene. The ends were cut back, 0 bases at V and 7 bases at J, with 16 bases in the middle. The CDR3 totals 15 residues. CDR3 DNA sequence: TGCGCCAGCAGCCAAGATATGGGCCAGTTTCGGGAGCAGTACTTC. Translated: CASSQDMGQFREQYF.

This sequence joins TRBV19 and TRBJ1-1; D is undetermined. There are 13 residues in the CDR3. The V end was cut by 10 bases, the J end by 3 bases, with 15 bases between. Looked up from germline, CDR1 is LNHDA and CDR2 is SQIVND (reference sequence). Written as DNA, the CDR3 is TGTGCCACCTTAGGAGGATCTTACACTGAAGCTTTCTTT. It yields the protein CATLGGSYTEAFF.

This clonotype was seen a handful of times. The V and J genes are TRBV14 and TRBJ2-1; 10 positions match TRBD2. J lost 8 bases, V lost 4 bases, and 8 bases had no gene match. This CDR3 region has 15 residues. The germline V gene encodes CDR1 SGHDN and CDR2 FVKESK. The chain's CDR3 is CASSPWTSGTHEQFF. CDR3 DNA sequence: TGTGCCAGCAGCCCTTGGACTAGCGGCACACATGAGCAGTTCTTC.

The chain carries TRBV15 and TRBJ1-1; weak D call: TRBD1 (5 bases). Germline CDR1 LNHNV, CDR2 YYDKDF (reference sequence). The CDR3 runs to 16 residues. Trimming removed 0 bases at V and 6 bases at J, with 17 bases between. The DNA for the CDR3 is TGTGCCACCAGCAGAGATACGAGGCTTCGAGGGGCTGAAGCTTTCTTT. Translated: CATSRDTRLRGAEAFF.

The chain combines TRBV7-8 with TRBJ2-7; TRBD1 might be the D (5 bases). The CDR3 totals 14 residues. CDR1 SGHVS and CDR2 FQNEAQ come from the germline V gene. V dropped 4 bases and J dropped 4 bases, with 14 bases sitting between them. Here the CDR3 reads CASSSDRSGYEQYF. The CDR3 DNA sequence: TGTGCCAGCAGCTCTGACAGAAGTGGGTACGAGCAGTACTTC. Variable domain in full (rest from reference TRBV7-8 and TRBJ2-7): GAGVSQSPRYKVAKRGQDVALRCDPISGHVSLFWYQQALGQGPEFLTYFQNEAQLDKSGLPSDRFFAERPEGSVSTLKIQRTQQEDSAVYLCASSSDRSGYEQYFGPGTRLTVT.

The J gene is TRBJ1-2, the V gene TRBV5-1; 12 nucleotides align to TRBD1. Germline values: CDR1 SGHRS, CDR2 YFSETQ. This CDR3 region has 13 residues. The ends lost 7 bases at V and 6 bases at J; junction bases unmatched: 4. The CDR3 region is CASGGTGGDGYTF. The CDR3 DNA sequence: TGCGCCAGCGGCGGGACAGGGGGCGATGGCTACACCTTC.

Only a few counts were recorded for this clonotype. V usage is TRBV5-1 and J usage is TRBJ2-1; 12 bases align to TRBD2. Trimming removed 5 bases from V and 6 bases from J; junction bases left unmatched: 6. Germline V CDR1 and CDR2: SGHRS, YFSETQ. This CDR3 is 15 amino acids long. CDR3 loop: CASRLAGGPGNEQFF. In DNA form, the CDR3 reads TGCGCCAGCAGGCTAGCGGGGGGGCCGGGCAATGAGCAGTTCTTC.

CDR3: CASSLEPAGGLETQYF. CDR3 DNA: TGTGCCAGCAGCTTAGAACCAGCGGGGGGCCTGGAGACCCAGTACTTC. This sequence joins TRBV11-2 and TRBJ2-5; 9 positions match TRBD2. Germline CDR1 is SGHAT and CDR2 is FQNNGV. This CDR3 has 16 amino acids. V trimming: 0 bases; J trimming: 5 bases; junction bases outside the gene matches: 7.

This clonotype was found a few times. At one of its ends the junction is not consistent with the germline gene, which may arise from a read error. The V call is TRBV12-3 or TRBV12-4, the J call TRBJ2-7; TRBD2 matches at 7 bases. This CDR3 contains 14 residues. The CDR3 DNA is TGTGCCAGCAGTTTAAGGTCGGGAGGTTCCCTTTGGCGCTTC. Translating gives CASSLRSGGSLWRF.

V usage is TRBV18 and J usage is TRBJ2-3; no clear D gene. The CDR3 has 17 residues. V lost 0 bases to trimming and J lost 4 bases, with 17 bases between them. The V gene's germline CDR1 is KGHSH and CDR2 LQKENI. CDR3 nucleotide sequence: TGTGCCAGCTCACCACCGGAGTCGAGAACCCTCCCAGATACGCAGTATTTT. Amino acid sequence: CASSPPESRTLPDTQYF.

This clonotype was counted between two and nine times. The chain uses TRBV27 and TRBJ2-2; TRBD2 agrees at 10 bases. The germline gives CDR1 MNHEY, CDR2 SMNVEV (reference sequence). The length of the CDR3 is 18 residues. J lost 4 bases, V lost 2 bases, and 10 bases had no gene match. The CDR3 DNA is TGTGCCAGCAGTTTACGAGCAGCGGGAGGGCCAAGCACCGGGGAGCTGTTTTTT. It yields the protein CASSLRAAGGPSTGELFF.

The J gene is TRBJ2-1, the V gene TRBV20-1; no reliable D call. V lost 0 bases and J lost 8, with 20 bases in between. Per the germline V gene, CDR1 is DFQATT and CDR2 is SNEGSKA (reference sequence). The CDR3 consists of 16 residues. The CDR3 sequence: CSARDPGGPPRDEQFF. For the CDR3, the DNA is TGCAGTGCTAGAGACCCAGGCGGACCACCCCGGGATGAGCAGTTCTTC.

This clonotype showed up just a few times. The junction shows a germline mismatch at one end, possibly a read error. The chain carries TRBV7-3 and TRBJ1-2; TRBD1 might be the D (5 bases). The CDR3 has 14 amino acids. Per the germline V gene, CDR1 is SGHTA and CDR2 is FQGTGA. CDR3 sequence (DNA): TGCGAAAAAAGCCAGGGTGGGGCTAACTATGGCTACACCTTC. The encoded protein is CEKSQGGANYGYTF.

This clonotype was counted only a few times. V usage is TRBV20-1 and J usage is TRBJ2-1, with no clear D. The length of the CDR3 is 12 residues. V lost 6 bases, J lost 7 bases, and 13 bases lay in between. Looked up from germline, CDR1 is DFQATT and CDR2 is SNEGSKA (reference sequence). The DNA for the CDR3 is TGCAGTGCACCTAATTCGGGTAATGAGCAGTTCTTC. It translates to CSAPNSGNEQFF.

The chain carries TRBV5-1 and TRBJ1-1; D is possibly TRBD1 (5 bases). The CDR3 consists of 20 residues. Germline assignment: CDR1 SGHRS and CDR2 YFSETQ. V was shortened by 0 bases and J by 0 bases, with 24 bases between the two germline ends. The DNA for the CDR3 is TGCGCCAGCAGCTTGGGCCTTGACGCCAGGGCGATCCCCATGAACACTGAAGCTTTCTTT. Protein product: CASSLGLDARAIPMNTEAFF.

This CDR3 is CSVREVGEQFF. Here the CDR3 DNA reads TGCAGCGTTCGGGAAGTCGGTGAGCAGTTCTTC. This chain uses TRBV29-1 with TRBJ2-1; D may be TRBD2 (5 bases). The CDR3 consists of 11 residues. Germline CDR1 SQVTM, CDR2 ANQGSEA. Deletions cut 5 bases from V and 9 bases from J, with 11 bases between.

The table lists this clonotype with a few counts. V usage is TRBV5-1 and J usage is TRBJ1-5; D gene ambiguous. V lost 0 bases to trimming and J lost 8 bases, with 12 bases between them. CDR3 length: 14 residues. Per the germline V gene, CDR1 is SGHRS and CDR2 is YFSETQ. The CDR3 sequence: CASSLEGFGEPQHF. CDR3 nucleotides: TGCGCCAGCAGCTTGGAAGGGTTTGGAGAGCCCCAGCATTTT.

The chain has TRBV6-2 or TRBV6-3 and TRBJ2-1, with 8 bases identical to TRBD2. The germline CDR1 and CDR2 sequences are MNHEY and SVGEGT. Trimming took 0 bases from V and 1 from J; bases not matched to a gene: 5. The CDR3 spans 17 residues. DNA for the CDR3: TGTGCCAGCAGTTACTCCCGCGGGGGGCCATCCTACAATGAGCAGTTCTTC. The encoded protein is CASSYSRGGPSYNEQFF.

The chain joins TRBV20-1 to TRBJ2-1; tentative D call: TRBD2 (6 bases). V lost 1 base and J 6 bases, leaving 16 bases between the germline ends. The germline V gene encodes CDR1 DFQATT and CDR2 SNEGSKA (reference sequence). The CDR3 has 15 residues. The CDR3 sequence is CSARVWGDNFNEQFF. CDR3 bases: TGCAGTGCTAGAGTCTGGGGGGATAATTTCAATGAGCAGTTCTTC.

This clonotype has only a few counts. This chain connects TRBV27 to TRBJ2-7, with 12 bases lining up with TRBD1. V was pared by 5 bases and J by 2 bases, with 16 bases of the junction left unmatched. Germline-derived CDR1 and CDR2 are MNHEY and SMNVEV (reference sequence). The CDR3 has 19 amino acids. CDR3 sequence reads: CASSLIPGQGADLTYEQYF. Written as DNA, the CDR3 is TGTGCCAGCAGTCTGATCCCGGGACAGGGGGCCGACCTCACCTACGAGCAGTACTTC.